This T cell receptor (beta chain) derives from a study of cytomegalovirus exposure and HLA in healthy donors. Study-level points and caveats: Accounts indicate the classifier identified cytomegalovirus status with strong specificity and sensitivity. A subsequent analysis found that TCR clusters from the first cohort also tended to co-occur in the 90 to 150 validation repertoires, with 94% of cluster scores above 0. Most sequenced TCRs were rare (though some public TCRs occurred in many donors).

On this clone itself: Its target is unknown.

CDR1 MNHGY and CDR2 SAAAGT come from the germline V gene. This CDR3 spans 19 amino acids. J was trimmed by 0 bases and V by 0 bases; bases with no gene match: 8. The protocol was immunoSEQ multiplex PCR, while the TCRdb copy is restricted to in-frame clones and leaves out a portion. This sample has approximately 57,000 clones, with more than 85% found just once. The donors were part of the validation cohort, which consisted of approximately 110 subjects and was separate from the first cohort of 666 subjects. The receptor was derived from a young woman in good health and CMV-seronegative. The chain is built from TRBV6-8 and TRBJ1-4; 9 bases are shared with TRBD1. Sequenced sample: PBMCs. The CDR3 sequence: CASSYSRDRVSATNEKLFF. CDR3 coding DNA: TGTGCCAGCAGTTACTCGCGGGACAGGGTTTCTGCAACTAATGAAAAACTGTTTTTT.